This T cell receptor (beta chain) was sequenced during a study of T-cell reconstitution after alpha-beta-depleted transplantation in children. Germline CDR1 reads SNHLY; CDR2 reads FYNNEI. Trimming shortened V by 7 bases and J by 1 base, and 11 bases separated the two germline ends. This CDR3 contains 14 residues. This clonotype was recorded a few times. The TCRbeta library was prepared with unique molecular identifiers. Using its own MiXCR run on the PCR reads, TCRdb lists one record per CDR3 protein. The table shows some 240,000 distinct CDR3 sequences, with approximately 9.8% occurring only once. This chain links TRBV2 with TRBJ2-1; tentative D call: TRBD2 (5 bases). The specimen was PBMCs from the stem cell graft donor, collected from the stem cell graft. The TCR comes from a human donor who donated a stem cell graft to a child with SCID. DNA of the CDR3: TGTGCCAGCATGCGCGGGCTTTCCTACAATGAGCAGTTCTTC. Its protein is CASMRGLSYNEQFF.